This T cell receptor (delta chain) stems from a study of DNA immune sequencing with unique molecular identifiers (dated by TCRdb to the early 2020s). Regarding the study in general: Using immunomagnetic cell separation, gammadelta T cells were enriched from buffy coats, and the genomic DNA of these cells was sequenced. Validation of the method was performed on synthetic reference molecules and on blood samples from healthy individuals. To compare enriched and non-enriched samples, around 91 ng of enriched gammadelta T-cell DNA and roughly 1,000 ng of non-enriched PBMC DNA were sequenced. All donors were healthy people, and some 10 of the donors were profiled using sorted gammadelta T cells from peripheral blood. An ultrasensitive DNA-based TRD repertoire sequencing method using PCR-introduced unique molecular identifiers was developed and validated in the study. gammadelta T cells were enriched from PBMC of under 11 healthy individuals by fluorescence-activated cell sorting. General conclusions and limits of the study: TRD repertoire diversity differed among healthy donors, and several donors were highly oligoclonal, with the top 5 clonotypes making up more than half of productive molecules. The primer-based approach is unable to detect novel TRD sequences that the primers do not target. TRDV2 paired with TRDJ1 was the most common TRD rearrangement among clonotypes in healthy donors.

From the cysteine through the phenylalanine, the CDR3 covers 20 amino acids. Only the CDR3 part of the read is kept: 60 bases, read in frame from the first base. The germline V gene specifies GEAIGNYY as CDR1 and EKD as CDR2. Germline trimming amounts to 4 bases on V and 0 bases on J, with 20 as the count of junction bases outside the gene matches. With regard to this clone: Its specific antigen is unknown. The TCRdb protein, from a much larger clone, departs from this DNA's translation at residue 8, likely by read error; the protein shown derives from the DNA.

Libraries were constructed by multiplex PCR. A 32-plex assay amplified the genomic DNA, with primers for all 8 TRDV and 4 TRDJ genes spanning the CDR3. A 12-nucleotide UMI was attached over approximately 3 barcoding PCR cycles, and a second PCR was then run with Illumina adapter primers. AMPure XP beads were used to purify the libraries, whose quality was checked on a Fragment Analyzer using the HS NGS Fragment kit. Sequencing was run on an Illumina MiniSeq mid-output kit with roughly 20% PhiX and 150 cycles of paired-end reads. As for the authors' bioinformatics: Reads were processed with MIGEC version 1.2.9 to group reads by UMI and build error-corrected consensus sequences. For post-processing, modified scripts from VDJtools version 1.2.1 were used together with the tcR R package. TCRdb reprocessed the public reads with the caller CATT; rows with the same DNA were merged afterwards. The V and J calls come from TCRdb's annotation, not from the publication. The sample data list more than 4,500 delta-chain clones, and 9.5% to 13% of these were observed just once. The leading ten clones occupy roughly 53% of the sample.

Specimen: gamma-delta T cells enriched from blood buffy coat, or unenriched PBMCs (not recorded which). The rearranged segments are TRDV2 and TRDJ1; a stretch of 9 junction bases matches TRDD3. The receptor's source is a human donor in good health. The CDR3: CACDNLGMGGYRTYTDKLIF. The nucleotides are TGTGCCTGTGATAACCTTGGTATGGGGGGATACCGTACTTACACCGATAAACTCATCTTT.